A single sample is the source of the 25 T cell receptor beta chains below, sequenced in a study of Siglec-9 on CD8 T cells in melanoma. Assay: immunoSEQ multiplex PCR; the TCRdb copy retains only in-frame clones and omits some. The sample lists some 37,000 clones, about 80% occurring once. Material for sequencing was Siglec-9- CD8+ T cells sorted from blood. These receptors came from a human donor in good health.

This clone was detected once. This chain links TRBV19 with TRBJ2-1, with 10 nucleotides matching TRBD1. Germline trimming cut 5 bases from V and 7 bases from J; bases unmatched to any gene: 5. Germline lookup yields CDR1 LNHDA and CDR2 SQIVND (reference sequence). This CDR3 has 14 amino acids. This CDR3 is CASSWTGGDNEQFF. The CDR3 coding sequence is TGTGCCAGTAGTTGGACAGGGGGTGATAATGAGCAGTTCTTC. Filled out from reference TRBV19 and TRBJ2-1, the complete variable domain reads DGGITQSPKYLFRKEGQNVTLSCEQNLNHDAMYWYRQDPGQGLRLIYYSQIVNDFQKGDIAEGYSVSREKKESFPLTVTSAQKNPTAFYLCASSWTGGDNEQFFGPGTRLTVL.

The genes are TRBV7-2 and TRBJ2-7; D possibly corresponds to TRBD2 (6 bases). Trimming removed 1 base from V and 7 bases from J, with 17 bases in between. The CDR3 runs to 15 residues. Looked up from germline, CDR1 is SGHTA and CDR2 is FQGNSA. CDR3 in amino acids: CASSLGGLKSGEQYF. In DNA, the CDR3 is TGTGCCAGCAGCTTAGGGGGACTGAAGAGCGGGGAGCAGTACTTC.

CDR3 in DNA: TGTGCCAGCAGTGTGACAGGAAGCTCCTACGAGCAGTACTTC. Its translation: CASSVTGSSYEQYF. The gene calls are TRBV27 and TRBJ2-7, with a weak D call TRBD1 (6 bases). Germline V CDR1 and CDR2: MNHEY, SMNVEV (reference sequence). Trimming pared 5 bases from V and 0 bases from J, leaving 11 bases between. The CDR3 runs 14 residues.

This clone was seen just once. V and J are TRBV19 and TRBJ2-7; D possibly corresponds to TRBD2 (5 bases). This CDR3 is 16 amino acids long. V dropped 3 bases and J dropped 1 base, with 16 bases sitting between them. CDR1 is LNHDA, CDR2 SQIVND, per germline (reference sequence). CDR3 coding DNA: TGTGCCAGTAGTATTGAGTGGCAGACTACGTCCTACGAGCAGTACTTC. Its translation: CASSIEWQTTSYEQYF.

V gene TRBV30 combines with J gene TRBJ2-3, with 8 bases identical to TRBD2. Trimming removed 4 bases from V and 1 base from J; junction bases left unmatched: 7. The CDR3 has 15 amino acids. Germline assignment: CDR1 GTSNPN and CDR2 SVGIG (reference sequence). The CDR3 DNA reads TGTGCCTGGACCCCCGAAGCGGGGGGCACAGATACGCAGTATTTT. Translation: CAWTPEAGGTDTQYF. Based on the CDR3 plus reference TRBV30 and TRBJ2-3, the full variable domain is SQTIHQWPATLVQPVGSPLSLECTVEGTSNPNLYWYRQAAGRGLQLLFYSVGIGQISSEVPQNLSASRPQDRQFILSSKKLLLSDSGFYLCAWTPEAGGTDTQYFGPGTRLTVL.

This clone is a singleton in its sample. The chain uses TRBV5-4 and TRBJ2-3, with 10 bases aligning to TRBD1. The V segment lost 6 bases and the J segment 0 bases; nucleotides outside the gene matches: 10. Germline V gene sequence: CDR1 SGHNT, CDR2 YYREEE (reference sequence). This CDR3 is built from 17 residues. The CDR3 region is CASTPGTGDPSTDTQYF. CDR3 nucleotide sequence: TGTGCCAGCACCCCCGGGACAGGGGACCCTAGCACAGATACGCAGTATTTT.

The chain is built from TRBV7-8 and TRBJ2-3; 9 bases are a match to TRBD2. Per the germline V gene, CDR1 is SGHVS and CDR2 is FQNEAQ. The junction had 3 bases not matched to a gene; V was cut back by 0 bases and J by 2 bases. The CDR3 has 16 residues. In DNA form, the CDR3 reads TGTGCCAGCAGCTTAGCTACTAGCGGGCACACAGATACGCAGTATTTT. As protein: CASSLATSGHTDTQYF.

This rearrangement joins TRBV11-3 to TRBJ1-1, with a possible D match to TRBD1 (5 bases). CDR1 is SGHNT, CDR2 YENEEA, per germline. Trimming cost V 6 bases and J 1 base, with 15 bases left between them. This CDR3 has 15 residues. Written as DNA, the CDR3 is TGTGCCAGCAGAGCGCGTGGGGGAGCGAACACTGAAGCTTTCTTT. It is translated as CASRARGGANTEAFF.

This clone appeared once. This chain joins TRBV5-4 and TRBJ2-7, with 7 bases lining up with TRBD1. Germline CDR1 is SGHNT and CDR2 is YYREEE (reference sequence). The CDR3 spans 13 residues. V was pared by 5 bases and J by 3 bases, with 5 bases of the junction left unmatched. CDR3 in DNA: TGTGCCAGCAGTCCAGACAGGGACTACGAGCAGTACTTC. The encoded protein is CASSPDRDYEQYF.

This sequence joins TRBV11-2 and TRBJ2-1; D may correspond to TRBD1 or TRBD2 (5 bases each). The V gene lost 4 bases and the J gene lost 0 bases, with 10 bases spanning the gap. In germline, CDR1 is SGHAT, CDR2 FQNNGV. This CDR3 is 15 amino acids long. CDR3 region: CASSSGASSYNEQFF. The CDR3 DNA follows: TGTGCCAGCAGCTCCGGGGCGAGCTCCTACAATGAGCAGTTCTTC. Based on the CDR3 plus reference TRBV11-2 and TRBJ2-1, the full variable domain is EAGVAQSPRYKIIEKRQSVAFWCNPISGHATLYWYQQILGQGPKLLIQFQNNGVVDDSQLPKDRFSAERLKGVDSTLKIQPAKLEDSAVYLCASSSGASSYNEQFFGPGTRLTVL.

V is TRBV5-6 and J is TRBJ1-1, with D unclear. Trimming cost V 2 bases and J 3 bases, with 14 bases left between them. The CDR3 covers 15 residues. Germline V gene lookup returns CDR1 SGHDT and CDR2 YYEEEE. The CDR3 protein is CASSLISSSDTEAFF. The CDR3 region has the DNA TGTGCCAGCAGCTTAATTTCGAGCAGTGACACTGAAGCTTTCTTT.

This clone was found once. As DNA, the CDR3 is TGTGCCTGGAGTCTAGGAGCGGCGCACACAGATACGCAGTATTTT. Translated: CAWSLGAAHTDTQYF. V is TRBV30 and J is TRBJ2-3; D may be TRBD2 (5 bases). The CDR3 spans 15 residues. V dropped 2 bases and J dropped 2 bases, with 14 bases sitting between them. Germline assignment: CDR1 GTSNPN and CDR2 SVGIG (reference sequence).

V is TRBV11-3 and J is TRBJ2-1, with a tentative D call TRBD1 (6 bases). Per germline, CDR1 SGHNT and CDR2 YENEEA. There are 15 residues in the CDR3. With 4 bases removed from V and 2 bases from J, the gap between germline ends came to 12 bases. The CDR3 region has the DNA TGTGCCAGCAGCTCTCAGGGGAGAGCCTACAATGAGCAGTTCTTC. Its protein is CASSSQGRAYNEQFF.

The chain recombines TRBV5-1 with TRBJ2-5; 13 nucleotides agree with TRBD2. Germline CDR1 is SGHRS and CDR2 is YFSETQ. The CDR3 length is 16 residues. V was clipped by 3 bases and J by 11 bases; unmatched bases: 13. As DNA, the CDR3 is TGCGCCAGCAGCTGGACTAGCGGGAGAACTACGATGGAGCAGTACTTC. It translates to CASSWTSGRTTMEQYF.

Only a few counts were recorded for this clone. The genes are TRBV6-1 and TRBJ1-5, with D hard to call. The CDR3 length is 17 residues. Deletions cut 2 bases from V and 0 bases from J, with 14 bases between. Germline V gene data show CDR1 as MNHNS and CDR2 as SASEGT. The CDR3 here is CASSEFSLDYSNQPQHF. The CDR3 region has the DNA TGTGCCAGCAGTGAATTTTCGCTAGACTATAGCAATCAGCCCCAGCATTTT.

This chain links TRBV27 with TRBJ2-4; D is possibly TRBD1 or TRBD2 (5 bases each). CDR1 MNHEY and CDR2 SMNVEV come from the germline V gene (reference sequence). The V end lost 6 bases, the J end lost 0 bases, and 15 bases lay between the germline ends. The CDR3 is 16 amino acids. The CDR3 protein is CASSPGTYLAKNIQYF. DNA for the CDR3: TGTGCCAGCAGCCCCGGGACCTACCTAGCCAAAAACATTCAGTACTTC.

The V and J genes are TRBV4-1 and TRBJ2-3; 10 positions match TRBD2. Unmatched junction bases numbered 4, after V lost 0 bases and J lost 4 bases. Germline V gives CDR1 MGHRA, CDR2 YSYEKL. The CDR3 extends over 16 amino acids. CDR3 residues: CASSQELAGEADTQYF. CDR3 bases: TGCGCCAGCAGCCAAGAGCTAGCGGGAGAGGCAGATACGCAGTATTTT.

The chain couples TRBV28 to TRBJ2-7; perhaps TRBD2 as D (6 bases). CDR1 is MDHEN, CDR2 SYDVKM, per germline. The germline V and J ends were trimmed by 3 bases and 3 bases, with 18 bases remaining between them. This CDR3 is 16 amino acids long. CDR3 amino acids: CASSLGLLPALYEQYF. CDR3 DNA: TGTGCCAGCAGTTTGGGACTCTTACCGGCCCTCTACGAGCAGTACTTC. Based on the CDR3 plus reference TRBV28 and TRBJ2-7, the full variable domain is DVKVTQSSRYLVKRTGEKVFLECVQDMDHENMFWYRQDPGLGLRLIYFSYDVKMKEKGDIPEGYSVSREKKERFSLILESASTNQTSMYLCASSLGLLPALYEQYFGPGTRLTVT.

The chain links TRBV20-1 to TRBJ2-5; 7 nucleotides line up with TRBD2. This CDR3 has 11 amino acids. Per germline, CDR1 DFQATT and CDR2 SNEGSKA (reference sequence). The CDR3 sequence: CGGGPQETQYF. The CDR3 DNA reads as TGCGGGGGGGGACCTCAAGAGACCCAGTACTTC.

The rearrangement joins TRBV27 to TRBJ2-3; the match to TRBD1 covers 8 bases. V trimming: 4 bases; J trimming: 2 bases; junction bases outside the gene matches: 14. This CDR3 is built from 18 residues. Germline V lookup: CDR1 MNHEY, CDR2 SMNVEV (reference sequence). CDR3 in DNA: TGTGCCAGCAGTTCCTCCGACAGGGGTGGCACCTCCACAGATACGCAGTATTTT. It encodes CASSSSDRGGTSTDTQYF.

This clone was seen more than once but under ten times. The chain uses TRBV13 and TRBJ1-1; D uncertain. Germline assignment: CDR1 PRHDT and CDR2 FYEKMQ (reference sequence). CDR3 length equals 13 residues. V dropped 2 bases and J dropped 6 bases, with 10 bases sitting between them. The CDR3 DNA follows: TGTGCCAGCAGCTTAATCATAGAGGCTGAAGCTTTCTTT. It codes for CASSLIIEAEAFF.

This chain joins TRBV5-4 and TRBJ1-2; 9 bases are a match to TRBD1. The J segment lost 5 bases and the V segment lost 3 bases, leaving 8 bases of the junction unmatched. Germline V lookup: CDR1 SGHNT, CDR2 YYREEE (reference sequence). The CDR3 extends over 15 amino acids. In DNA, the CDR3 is TGTGCCAGCAGCTGGGAACAGGGGGCCGGTTATGGCTACACCTTC. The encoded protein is CASSWEQGAGYGYTF.

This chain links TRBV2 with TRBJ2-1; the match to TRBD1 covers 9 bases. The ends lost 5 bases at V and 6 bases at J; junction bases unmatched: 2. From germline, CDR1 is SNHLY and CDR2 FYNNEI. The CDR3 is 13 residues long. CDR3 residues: CASSKTGGNEQFF. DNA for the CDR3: TGTGCCAGCAGTAAGACAGGGGGCAATGAGCAGTTCTTC.

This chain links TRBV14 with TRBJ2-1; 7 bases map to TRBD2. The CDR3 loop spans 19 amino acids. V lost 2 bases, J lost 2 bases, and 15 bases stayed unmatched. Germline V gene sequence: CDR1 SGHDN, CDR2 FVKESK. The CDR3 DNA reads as TGTGCCAGCAGCCAACTAGGGAATGGTGGAGGGAGGGCCTACAATGAGCAGTTCTTC. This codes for CASSQLGNGGGRAYNEQFF.

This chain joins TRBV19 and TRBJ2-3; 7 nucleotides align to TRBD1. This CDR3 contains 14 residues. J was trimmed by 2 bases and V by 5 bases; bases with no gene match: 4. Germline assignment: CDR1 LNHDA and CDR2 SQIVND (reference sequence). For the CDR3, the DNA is TGTGCCAGTAGTCCGGGACAGAACACAGATACGCAGTATTTT. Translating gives CASSPGQNTDTQYF.